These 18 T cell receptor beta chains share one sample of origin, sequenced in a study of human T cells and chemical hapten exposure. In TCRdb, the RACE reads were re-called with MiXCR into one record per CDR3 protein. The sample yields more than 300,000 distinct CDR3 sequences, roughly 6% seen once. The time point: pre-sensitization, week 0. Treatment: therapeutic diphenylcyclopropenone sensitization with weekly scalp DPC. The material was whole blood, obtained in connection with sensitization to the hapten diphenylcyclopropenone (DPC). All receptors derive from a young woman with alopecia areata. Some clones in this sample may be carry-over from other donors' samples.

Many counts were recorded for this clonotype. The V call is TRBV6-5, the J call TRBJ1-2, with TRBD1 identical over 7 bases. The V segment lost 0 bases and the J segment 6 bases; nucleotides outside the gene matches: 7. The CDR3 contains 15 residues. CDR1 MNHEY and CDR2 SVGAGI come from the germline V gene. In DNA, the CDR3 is TGTGCCAGCAGTTACTCGACAGGGTCGATCGATGGCTACACCTTC. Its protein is CASSYSTGSIDGYTF.

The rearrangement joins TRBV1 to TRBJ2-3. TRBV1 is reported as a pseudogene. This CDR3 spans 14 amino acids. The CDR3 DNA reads TGCACCAGCAGCCAAGAAGGTACCCAAAATACGCAGTATTTT. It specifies CTSSQEGTQNTQYF.

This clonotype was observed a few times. CDR3 in amino acids: CASNYGQGGSYTF. CDR3 nucleotides: TGTGCCAGTAACTATGGACAGGGAGGGAGCTACACCTTC. The genes are TRBV12-3 or TRBV12-4 and TRBJ1-2; 8 bases align to TRBD1. V lost 9 bases and J lost 9; bases outside the gene matches: 12. There are 13 residues in the CDR3.

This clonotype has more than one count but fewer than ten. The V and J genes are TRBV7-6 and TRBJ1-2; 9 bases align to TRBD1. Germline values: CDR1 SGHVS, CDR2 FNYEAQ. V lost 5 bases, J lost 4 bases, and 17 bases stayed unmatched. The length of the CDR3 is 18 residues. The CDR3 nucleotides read TGTGCCAGCAGCGTGCTACAGGGGGCGTCGGTCAGTCCCTATGGCTACACCTTC. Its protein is CASSVLQGASVSPYGYTF.

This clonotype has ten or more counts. CDR3 bases: TGCGCCAGCAGCCTCAATATAGGGGGACAGGGAGAAGAGACCCAGTACTTC. As protein: CASSLNIGGQGEETQYF. The chain employs TRBV4-3 and TRBJ2-5; 9 bases agree with TRBD1. This CDR3 contains 17 residues. Germline CDR1 LGHNA, CDR2 YSLEER. Losses at the gene ends were 4 bases for V and 3 bases for J; bases not matched to a gene: 12.

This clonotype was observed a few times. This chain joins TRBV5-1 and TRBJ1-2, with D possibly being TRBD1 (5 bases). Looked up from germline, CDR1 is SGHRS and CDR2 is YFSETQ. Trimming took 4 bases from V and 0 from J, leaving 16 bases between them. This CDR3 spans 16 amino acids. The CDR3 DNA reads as TGCGCCAGCAGCCCTACGACAGCCTCTGCTAACTATGGCTACACCTTC. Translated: CASSPTTASANYGYTF.

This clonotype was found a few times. The DNA of the CDR3 is TGTGCCAGCAGTTTAGCGGGACAGGGACACAATGAGCAGTTCTTC. Its translation: CASSLAGQGHNEQFF. The chain has TRBV12-3 or TRBV12-4 and TRBJ2-1; TRBD1 matches 9 bases. The CDR3 spans 15 residues. The V segment lost 0 bases and the J segment 5 bases; nucleotides outside the gene matches: 2.

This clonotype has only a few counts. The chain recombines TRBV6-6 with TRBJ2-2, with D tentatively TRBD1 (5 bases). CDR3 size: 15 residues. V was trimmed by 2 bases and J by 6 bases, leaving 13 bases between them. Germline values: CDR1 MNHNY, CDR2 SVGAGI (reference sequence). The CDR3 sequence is CASSYGRERAGELFF. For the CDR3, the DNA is TGTGCCAGCAGTTACGGCAGGGAAAGAGCCGGGGAGCTGTTTTTT.

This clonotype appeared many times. CDR3 DNA: TGTGCCAGCAGTTACTCGAGGCAGGGTAAGGGGGAAGCTTTCTTT. It codes for CASSYSRQGKGEAFF. The rearrangement uses TRBV6-5 and TRBJ1-1, with D perhaps matching TRBD1 (5 bases). The germline CDR1 and CDR2 sequences are MNHEY and SVGAGI. The CDR3 is 15 residues long. V was trimmed by 0 bases and J by 8 bases, leaving 16 bases between them.

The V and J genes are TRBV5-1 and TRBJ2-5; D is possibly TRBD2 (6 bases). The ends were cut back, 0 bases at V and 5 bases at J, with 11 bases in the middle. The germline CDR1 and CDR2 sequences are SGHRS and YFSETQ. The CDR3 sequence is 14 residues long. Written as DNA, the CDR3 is TGCGCCAGCAGCTTGGTTTCGGGGGAGGAGACCCAGTACTTC. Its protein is CASSLVSGEETQYF.

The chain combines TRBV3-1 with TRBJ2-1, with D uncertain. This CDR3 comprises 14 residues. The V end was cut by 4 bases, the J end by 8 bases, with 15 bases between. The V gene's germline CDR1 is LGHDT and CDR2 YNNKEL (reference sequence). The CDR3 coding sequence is TGTGCCAGCAGCCTCTCCACCCCCCTTTATGAGCAGTTCTTC. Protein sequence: CASSLSTPLYEQFF.

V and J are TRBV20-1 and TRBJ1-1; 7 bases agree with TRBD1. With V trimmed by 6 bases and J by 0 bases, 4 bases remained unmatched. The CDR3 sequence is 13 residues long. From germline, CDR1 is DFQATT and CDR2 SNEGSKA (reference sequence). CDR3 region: CSAGDSMNTEAFF. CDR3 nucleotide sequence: TGCAGTGCGGGGGACAGTATGAACACTGAAGCTTTCTTT.

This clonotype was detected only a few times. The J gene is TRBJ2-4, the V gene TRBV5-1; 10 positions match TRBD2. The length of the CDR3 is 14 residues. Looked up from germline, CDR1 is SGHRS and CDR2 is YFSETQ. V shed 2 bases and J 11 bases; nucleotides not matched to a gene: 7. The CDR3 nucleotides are TGCGCCAGCAGCTTAACTAGCGGGGCTAGACTTCAGTACTTC. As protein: CASSLTSGARLQYF. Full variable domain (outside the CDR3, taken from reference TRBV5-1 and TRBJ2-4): KAGVTQTPRYLIKTRGQQVTLSCSPISGHRSVSWYQQTPGQGLQFLFEYFSETQRNKGNFPGRFSGRQFSNSRSEMNVSTLELGDSALYLCASSLTSGARLQYFGAGTRLSVL.

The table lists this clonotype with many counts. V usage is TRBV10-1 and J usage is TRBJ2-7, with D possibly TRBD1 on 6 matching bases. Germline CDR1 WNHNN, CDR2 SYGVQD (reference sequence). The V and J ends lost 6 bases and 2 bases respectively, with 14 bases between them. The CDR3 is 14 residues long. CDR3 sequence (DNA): TGCGCCAGCAGGGCCGTCGACAGGACCTACGAGCAGTACTTC. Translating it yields CASRAVDRTYEQYF.

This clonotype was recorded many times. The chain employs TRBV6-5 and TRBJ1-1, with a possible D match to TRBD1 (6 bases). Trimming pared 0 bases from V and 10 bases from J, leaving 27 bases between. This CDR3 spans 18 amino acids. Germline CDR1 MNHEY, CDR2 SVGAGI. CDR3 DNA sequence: TGTGCCAGCAGTTACTCCTTTTCTGCTGGGGGACGAAAACAGGGAGCTTTCTTT. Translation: CASSYSFSAGGRKQGAFF.

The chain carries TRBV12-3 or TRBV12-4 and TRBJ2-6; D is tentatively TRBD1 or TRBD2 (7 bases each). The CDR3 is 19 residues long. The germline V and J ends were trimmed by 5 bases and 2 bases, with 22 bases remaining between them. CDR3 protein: CASSPPRGGGLAGANVLTF. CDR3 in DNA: TGTGCCAGCAGTCCTCCCCGGGGAGGGGGCCTGGCTGGGGCCAACGTCCTGACTTTC.

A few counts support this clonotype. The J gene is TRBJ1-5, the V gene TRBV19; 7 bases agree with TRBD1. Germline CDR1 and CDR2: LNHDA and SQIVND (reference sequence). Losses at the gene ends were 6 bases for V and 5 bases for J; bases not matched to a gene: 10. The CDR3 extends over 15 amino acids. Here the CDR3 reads CASSSGQPFYQPQHF. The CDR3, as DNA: TGTGCCAGTAGCTCGGGACAGCCCTTCTATCAGCCCCAGCATTTT.

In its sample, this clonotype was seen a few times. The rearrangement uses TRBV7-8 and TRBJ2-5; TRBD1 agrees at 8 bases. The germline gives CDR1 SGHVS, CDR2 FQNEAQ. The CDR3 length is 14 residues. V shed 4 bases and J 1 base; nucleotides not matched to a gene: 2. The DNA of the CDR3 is TGTGCCAGCAGCTCGGGACAGGTCCAAGAGACCCAGTACTTC. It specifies CASSSGQVQETQYF. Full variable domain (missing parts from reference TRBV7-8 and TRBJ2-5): GAGVSQSPRYKVAKRGQDVALRCDPISGHVSLFWYQQALGQGPEFLTYFQNEAQLDKSGLPSDRFFAERPEGSVSTLKIQRTQQEDSAVYLCASSSGQVQETQYFGPGTRLLVL.